These 24 T cell receptor beta chains were all obtained from the same sample, sequenced in a study of T cell repertoires in cytomegalovirus infection. The antigens for these receptors are not known. TCRdb reprocessed the reads with MiXCR, giving one entry per CDR3 protein. Counted here are about half a million distinct CDR3 sequences, about 33% occurring once; the ten biggest clones make up 17%. Material: cultured PBMCs, obtained from culture after CMV antigen stimulation. The receptors come from a human donor in good health (CMV status not recorded). Some clones in this sample may be carry-over from other donors' samples.

The V call is TRBV6-1, the J call TRBJ2-2; the match to TRBD2 covers 13 bases. This CDR3 comprises 17 residues. V dropped 6 bases and J dropped 5; count of bases not matched to a gene: 9. CDR1 is MNHNS, CDR2 SASEGT, per germline. The CDR3 is CASSRTSGRVYTGELFF. The CDR3 DNA reads as TGTGCCAGCAGCAGGACTAGCGGGAGAGTCTATACCGGGGAGCTGTTTTTT.

The chain has TRBV15 and TRBJ2-1; TRBD2 matches at 9 bases. With V trimmed by 2 bases and J by 2 bases, 1 base remained unmatched. Germline V gene sequence: CDR1 LNHNV, CDR2 YYDKDF (reference sequence). This CDR3 region has 15 residues. The CDR3: CATSRLAGTYNEQFF. CDR3 nucleotides: TGTGCCACCAGCAGACTAGCGGGAACCTACAATGAGCAGTTCTTC.

Comments on this clonotype: The CDR3 does not close with the conserved phenylalanine or tryptophan, likely indicating a read error. The V and J genes are TRBV12-3 or TRBV12-4 and TRBJ1-2, with 10 bases fitting TRBD1. The CDR3 consists of 16 residues. V was clipped by 6 bases and J by 1 base; unmatched bases: 8. This CDR3 reads CASSSGGTGVNYGYTY. The CDR3 region has the DNA TGTGCCAGCAGCAGCGGCGGGACAGGGGTTAACTATGGCTACACCTAC.

This clonotype was detected a few times. V and J are TRBV6-8 and TRBJ2-7; no firm D call. Germline V lookup: CDR1 MNHGY, CDR2 SAAAGT. Trimming stripped 1 base from V and 3 bases from J, with 10 bases between. The CDR3 runs 14 residues. The DNA of the CDR3 is TGTGCCAGCAGTTACTTAGGACGCGGCTACGAGCAGTACTTC. It codes for CASSYLGRGYEQYF.

This clonotype occurred a few times. The chain carries TRBV12-3 or TRBV12-4 and TRBJ1-5; no definite D call. V shed 5 bases and J shed 7 bases, with 12 bases lying between them. This CDR3 region has 13 residues. The CDR3 loop is CASSPTGSQPQHF. CDR3 nucleotides: TGTGCCAGCAGTCCCACTGGTAGCCAGCCCCAGCATTTT.

This chain connects TRBV7-2 to TRBJ1-4, with D unresolved. The V end lost 1 base, the J end lost 8 bases, and 17 bases lay between the germline ends. The CDR3 length is 16 residues. Germline V gives CDR1 SGHTA, CDR2 FQGNSA. CDR3: CASSLGLGLSPEKLFF. The CDR3, as DNA: TGTGCCAGCAGCTTAGGCCTAGGGTTATCGCCCGAAAAACTGTTTTTT.

The chain uses TRBV20-1 and TRBJ2-6; no firm D call. Germline CDR1 is DFQATT and CDR2 is SNEGSKA (reference sequence). Trimming stripped 6 bases from V and 4 bases from J, with 10 bases between. The length of the CDR3 is 13 residues. The CDR3: CSAQKGGANVLTF. DNA for the CDR3: TGCAGTGCCCAGAAGGGAGGGGCCAACGTCCTGACTTTC.

This clonotype has just one count. The chain couples TRBV27 to TRBJ2-7, with no clear D. Germline CDR1 is MNHEY and CDR2 is SMNVEV (reference sequence). Trimming took off 0 bases at V and 3 bases at J, with 9 bases between the two ends. This CDR3 comprises 14 residues. DNA of the CDR3: TGTGCCAGCAGTTTATCCACACAGATCTACGAGCAGTACTTC. Its protein is CASSLSTQIYEQYF.

This clonotype was observed a handful of times. Here the CDR3 reads CASRLAGVNTGELFF. CDR3 sequence (DNA): TGTGCCAGCAGGCTAGCGGGAGTGAACACCGGGGAGCTGTTTTTT. The chain has TRBV2 and TRBJ2-2, with TRBD2 identical over 10 bases. This CDR3 comprises 15 residues. With 6 bases clipped from V and 1 base from J, the junction kept 2 bases outside the gene matches. The germline CDR1 and CDR2 sequences are SNHLY and FYNNEI.

This clonotype was counted many times. This chain connects TRBV6-5 to TRBJ1-2; 11 nucleotides line up with TRBD1. This CDR3 is 13 amino acids long. Per germline, CDR1 MNHEY and CDR2 SVGAGI. V lost 4 bases, J lost 7 bases, and 2 bases stayed unmatched. CDR3: CASSLGQGGGYTF. CDR3 bases: TGTGCCAGCAGTTTGGGACAGGGGGGTGGCTACACCTTC.

The V call is TRBV20-1, the J call TRBJ1-1, with D uncertain. Trimming left V 0 bases short and J 1 base short, with 12 bases between. The length of the CDR3 is 15 residues. The germline V gene has CDR1 DFQATT and CDR2 SNEGSKA (reference sequence). In nucleotides, the CDR3 is TGCAGTGCTAGAGACCCTTCGGGGTCGAACACTGAAGCTTTCTTT. It codes for CSARDPSGSNTEAFF.

The sample holds a few counts of this clonotype. The CDR3: CASSQRGAGANVLTF. The CDR3 bases are TGTGCCAGCAGCCAAAGGGGTGCTGGGGCCAACGTCCTGACTTTC. The chain employs TRBV13 and TRBJ2-6, with D tentatively TRBD1 (5 bases). Deletions cut 5 bases from V and 2 bases from J, with 10 bases between. This CDR3 has 15 residues. Germline V gene sequence: CDR1 PRHDT, CDR2 FYEKMQ (reference sequence).

The chain uses TRBV20-1 and TRBJ1-1; TRBD1 might be the D (6 bases). V was cut by 2 bases and J by 11 bases, with 27 bases left in between. The germline gives CDR1 DFQATT, CDR2 SNEGSKA (reference sequence). CDR3 size: 16 residues. CDR3 amino acids: CSARLTVGPGTNRAFF. In DNA, the CDR3 is TGCAGTGCTAGACTAACGGTCGGACCCGGGACAAATAGGGCTTTCTTT.

The chain couples TRBV3-1 to TRBJ2-7; tentatively, D is TRBD1 or TRBD2 (5 bases each). Germline V gene data show CDR1 as LGHDT and CDR2 as YNNKEL (reference sequence). The CDR3 loop spans 15 amino acids. V gave up 1 base and J gave up 5 bases, with 15 bases separating them. The CDR3 reads CASSQGPGLRDEQYF. For the CDR3, the DNA is TGTGCCAGCAGCCAAGGTCCAGGGCTGAGGGACGAGCAGTACTTC.

This clonotype has a count of ten or more. V is TRBV7-2 and J is TRBJ2-5, with 12 positions matching TRBD1. The V gene end was trimmed by 5 bases and the J gene end by 2 bases; junction bases not matched to a gene: 3. The CDR3 sequence is 15 residues long. Germline V gene lookup returns CDR1 SGHTA and CDR2 FQGNSA. The CDR3 reads CASSRDRGRQETQYF. The CDR3 bases are TGTGCCAGCAGCCGGGACAGGGGGCGGCAAGAGACCCAGTACTTC.

V gene TRBV29-1 combines with J gene TRBJ1-1, with 9 bases that match TRBD1. The J segment lost 2 bases and the V segment lost 5 bases, leaving 6 bases of the junction unmatched. The CDR3 totals 14 residues. Germline V gives CDR1 SQVTM, CDR2 ANQGSEA. The CDR3 reads CSVKGQGHNTEAFF. The CDR3 DNA is TGCAGCGTTAAAGGACAGGGGCACAACACTGAAGCTTTCTTT.

This clonotype was detected a few times. J is TRBJ2-5 and V is TRBV19, with 7 bases fitting TRBD2. The germline V gene encodes CDR1 LNHDA and CDR2 SQIVND (reference sequence). J lost 9 bases, V lost 0 bases, and 10 bases had no gene match. The CDR3 is 15 amino acids. This CDR3 is CASSIDAPREGPQYF. CDR3 bases: TGTGCCAGTAGTATAGATGCCCCAAGGGAGGGACCCCAGTACTTC.

The genes are TRBV12-3 or TRBV12-4 and TRBJ2-7; D is tentatively TRBD1 or TRBD2 (5 bases each). The germline V and J ends were trimmed by 5 bases and 3 bases, with 14 bases remaining between them. The CDR3 runs to 14 residues. This chain's CDR3 is CASSGARDRYEQYF. The CDR3 DNA is TGTGCCAGCAGTGGGGCCCGGGATCGCTACGAGCAGTACTTC.

The V call is TRBV2, the J call TRBJ2-6; D is undetermined. Germline V gives CDR1 SNHLY, CDR2 FYNNEI. V was cut by 4 bases and J by 2 bases, with 6 bases left in between. The CDR3 covers 14 residues. The CDR3 region has the DNA TGTGCCAGCAGTGTAAACCCTGGGGCCAACGTCCTGACTTTC. Translation gives CASSVNPGANVLTF.

The chain carries TRBV19 and TRBJ2-7; D ambiguous. The CDR3 covers 15 residues. The germline V and J ends were trimmed by 6 bases and 5 bases, with 20 bases remaining between them. Germline-derived CDR1 and CDR2 are LNHDA and SQIVND (reference sequence). This chain's CDR3 is CASSSGPLKTHEQYF. CDR3 sequence (DNA): TGTGCCAGTAGCTCAGGTCCTTTGAAAACCCACGAGCAGTACTTC.

V gene TRBV4-3 combines with J gene TRBJ2-5, with TRBD2 matching over 10 bases. This CDR3 spans 18 amino acids. V dropped 4 bases and J dropped 5; count of bases not matched to a gene: 16. Germline CDR1 and CDR2: LGHNA and YSLEER. The CDR3 DNA reads TGCGCCAGCAGCCCCCTGTTTAGGCTAGCGGGAGTGTTGGAGACCCAGTACTTC. Amino acid sequence: CASSPLFRLAGVLETQYF.

The chain combines TRBV24-1 with TRBJ2-2, with D perhaps TRBD2 (5 bases). Germline lookup yields CDR1 KGHDR and CDR2 SFDVKD. Trimming took 8 bases from V and 5 from J, leaving 26 bases between them. The CDR3 length is 18 residues. In DNA form, the CDR3 reads TGTGCCACCATGGCCCGGGCCCCAACATTGGGAGTGACCGGGGAGCTGTTTTTT. Residues: CATMARAPTLGVTGELFF.

The table lists this clonotype with a few counts. The chain's CDR3 is CAISESTIRAYGYTF. In nucleotides, the CDR3 is TGTGCCATCAGTGAGAGTACTATCCGTGCCTATGGCTACACCTTC. V gene TRBV10-3 combines with J gene TRBJ1-2; D call uncertain. V lost 2 bases to trimming and J lost 4 bases, with 14 bases between them. CDR3 length equals 15 residues. Germline V CDR1 and CDR2: ENHRY, SYGVKD.

The chain combines TRBV6-6 with TRBJ2-3, with D possibly being TRBD1 (5 bases). This CDR3 contains 16 residues. Germline V gives CDR1 MNHNY, CDR2 SVGAGI (reference sequence). Trimming shortened V by 3 bases and J by 3 bases, and 16 bases separated the two germline ends. The CDR3 loop is CASSYSQGIGTDTQYF. The DNA for the CDR3 is TGTGCCAGCAGTTATTCGCAGGGAATTGGGACAGATACGCAGTATTTT.